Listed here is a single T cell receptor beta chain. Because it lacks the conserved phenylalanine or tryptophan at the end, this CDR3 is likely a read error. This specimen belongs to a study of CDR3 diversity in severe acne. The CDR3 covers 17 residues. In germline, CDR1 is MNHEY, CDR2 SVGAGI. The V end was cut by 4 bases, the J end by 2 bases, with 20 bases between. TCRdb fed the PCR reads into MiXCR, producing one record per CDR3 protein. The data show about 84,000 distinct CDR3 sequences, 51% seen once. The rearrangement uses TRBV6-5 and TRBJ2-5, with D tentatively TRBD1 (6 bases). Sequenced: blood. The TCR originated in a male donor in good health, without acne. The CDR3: CASSSLLGGGDQETQYL. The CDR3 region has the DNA TGTGCCAGCAGTTCTTTACTAGGGGGTGGGGATCAAGAGACCCAGTACCTC.